A selection of T cell receptor beta chains follows, all from one sample in a study of Graves' ophthalmopathy and Graves' hyperthyroidism. TCRdb reprocessed the multiplex PCR reads via MiXCR and lists one record per CDR3 protein. Of just over 400,000 distinct CDR3 sequences listed, around 20% were seen once; the top ten hold around 3.2%. The sample consisted of peripheral blood. All receptors come from a woman aged 18-29 years with stable Graves' hyperthyroidism. The CDR3 runs from the conserved cysteine through the conserved F or W. The order of the fields is J gene, V gene, clone size, D gene, CDR3 protein, CDR3 DNA. D genes are given only for firm matches. The listing skips clone size in some rows; elsewhere it reads once, few, many or a size class.

TRBJ1-2 | TRBV15 | many | . | CATSRDQGGNGYTF | TGTGCCACCAGCAGAGATCAAGGAGGGAATGGCTACACCTTC
TRBJ1-3 | TRBV6-5 | many | . | CASSYSGSSGNTIYF | TGTGCCAGCAGTTACTCGGGGAGCTCTGGAAACACCATATATTTT
TRBJ2-5 | TRBV20-1 | . | TRBD2 | CSAITSAQETQYF | TGCAGTGCGATTACTAGCGCTCAAGAGACCCAGTACTTC
TRBJ1-1 | TRBV6-1 | . | . | CASSATESTEAFF | TGTGCCAGCAGCGCGACAGAGAGCACTGAAGCTTTCTTT
TRBJ2-5 | TRBV7-8 | many | . | CASILEAGGLETQYF | TGTGCCAGCATCCTAGAGGCAGGGGGGTTGGAGACCCAGTACTTC
TRBJ2-7 | TRBV11-1 | many | . | CASSIGTGVIAGVREQYF | TGTGCCAGCAGCATCGGGACAGGGGTGATAGCGGGAGTACGGGAGCAGTACTTC
TRBJ1-2 | TRBV12-3/TRBV12-4 | . | . | CASSPTHARTGYTF | TGTGCCAGCAGCCCCACCCATGCGCGAACTGGCTACACCTTC
TRBJ2-3 | TRBV19 | few | TRBD1 | CASSPRTGTSTDTQYF | TGTGCCAGTAGTCCCCGGACAGGAACCAGCACAGATACGCAGTATTTT
TRBJ2-5 | TRBV11-1 | many | . | CASSLDGSEETQYF | TGTGCCAGCAGCTTAGACGGGAGTGAGGAGACCCAGTACTTC
TRBJ1-1 | TRBV27 | . | TRBD1 | CASSLTRLTGVNTEAFF | TGTGCCAGCAGTTTAACACGTCTAACAGGGGTGAACACTGAAGCTTTCTTT
TRBJ1-5 | TRBV4-1 | few | . | CASSLTAGSYQPQHF | TGCGCCAGCAGCTTAACCGCTGGGTCTTATCAGCCCCAGCATTTT
TRBJ1-5 | TRBV3-1 | few | . | CASSPSRSNQPQHF | TGTGCCAGCAGCCCATCGCGGAGCAATCAGCCCCAGCATTTT
TRBJ2-7 | TRBV3-1 | many | . | CASSLLTSSYEQYF | TGTGCCAGCAGCCTACTGACTAGCTCCTACGAGCAGTACTTC
TRBJ1-5 | TRBV6-1 | . | TRBD1 | CASKTGYNQPQHF | TGTGCCAGTAAGACAGGGTACAATCAGCCCCAGCATTTT
TRBJ2-5 | TRBV13 | many | . | CASSFGDGTIQETQYF | TGTGCCAGCAGCTTCGGAGACGGCACTATCCAAGAGACCCAGTACTTC
TRBJ2-2 | TRBV27 | . | . | CASSLRSDTGELFF | TGTGCCAGCAGTTTAAGGAGTGACACCGGGGAGCTGTTTTTT
TRBJ2-5 | TRBV7-7 | many | . | CASSLSAYQETQYF | TGTGCTAGCAGCTTATCTGCGTACCAAGAGACCCAGTACTTC
TRBJ2-3 | TRBV12-3/TRBV12-4 | many | . | CASSLVLTGTDTQYF | TGTGCCAGCAGTTTAGTTCTAACCGGCACAGATACGCAGTATTTT
TRBJ1-6 | TRBV11-2 | . | . | CASSLLTGTGLNSPLHF | TGTGCCAGCAGTCTCCTAACAGGAACCGGGCTCAATTCACCCCTCCACTTT
TRBJ2-7 | TRBV7-2 | many | . | CASSQTRIRQPYEQYF | TGTGCCAGCAGCCAGACCAGGATACGGCAGCCTTACGAGCAGTACTTC
TRBJ1-1 | TRBV6-1 | many | TRBD1 | CASRHPGQGNTEAFF | TGTGCCAGCAGACACCCGGGACAGGGGAACACTGAAGCTTTCTTT
TRBJ2-7 | TRBV20-1 | many | TRBD2 | CSARRLAGYEQYF | TGCAGTGCTAGACGGTTAGCGGGCTACGAGCAGTACTTC
TRBJ2-7 | TRBV20-1 | many | . | CSARRLATEQYF | TGCAGTGCTAGACGGCTAGCGACCGAGCAGTACTTC
TRBJ2-6 | TRBV6-5 | many | . | CASSWALSSGANVLTF | TGTGCCAGCAGTTGGGCCCTGAGCTCTGGGGCCAACGTCCTGACTTTC
TRBJ1-1 | TRBV5-1 | . | TRBD1 | CASSGQVGGNTEAFF | TGCGCCAGCAGTGGACAGGTCGGCGGAAACACTGAAGCTTTCTTT
TRBJ2-7 | TRBV29-1 | many | . | CSVEDLMGPGEQYF | TGCAGCGTTGAAGATCTTATGGGGCCAGGCGAGCAGTACTTC
TRBJ2-2 | TRBV19 | . | . | CASSISPNAGELFF | TGTGCCAGTAGTATTAGCCCGAACGCCGGGGAGCTGTTTTTT
TRBJ2-7 | TRBV6-5 | many | TRBD1 | CASSYSGTGPHYEQYF | TGTGCCAGCAGTTACTCAGGGACAGGGCCTCACTACGAGCAGTACTTC
TRBJ1-2 | TRBV30 | many | . | CAWIQSNYGYTF | TGTGCCTGGATTCAGAGTAACTATGGCTACACCTTC
TRBJ1-1 | TRBV27 | . | . | CASSFSRGRTEAFF | TGTGCCAGCAGTTTCAGCAGGGGTCGCACTGAAGCTTTCTTT
TRBJ1-2 | TRBV6-1 | . | . | CASRARGYGGGSYGYTF | TGTGCCAGCAGGGCGCGGGGATACGGGGGAGGTAGCTATGGCTACACCTTC
TRBJ2-7 | TRBV6-1 | . | TRBD1 | CAISDVGGGEQYF | TGTGCCATCAGTGATGTAGGGGGCGGCGAGCAGTACTTC
TRBJ1-1 | TRBV6-5 | many | TRBD1 | CASSYRGDTEAFF | TGTGCCAGCAGCTACAGGGGCGACACTGAAGCTTTCTTT
TRBJ1-5 | TRBV7-8 | many | . | CASSLARTVYSNQPQHF | TGTGCCAGCAGCTTAGCCCGGACAGTCTATAGCAATCAGCCCCAGCATTTT
TRBJ1-2 | TRBV2 | . | TRBD1 | CANPGQGAGYTF | TGTGCCAACCCTGGACAGGGTGCTGGCTACACCTTC
TRBJ1-1 | TRBV6-5 | . | . | CASSSSPSGMDEAFF | TGTGCCAGCAGTTCCTCCCCGTCAGGGATGGATGAAGCTTTCTTT
TRBJ1-1 | TRBV30 | many | . | CAWTRVSSDTEAFF | TGTGCCTGGACTCGTGTTAGTTCGGACACTGAAGCTTTCTTT
TRBJ2-7 | TRBV20-1 | many | TRBD2 | CSASIPPTSGSYHWEQYF | TGCAGTGCTAGTATCCCCCCGACTAGCGGGAGTTATCATTGGGAGCAGTACTTC
TRBJ2-7 | TRBV4-2 | few | TRBD2 | CASSQEGLAAYEQYF | TGTGCCAGCAGCCAAGAGGGACTAGCGGCGTACGAGCAGTACTTC
TRBJ1-1 | TRBV5-1 | many | . | CASSLSPNTEAFF | TGCGCCAGCAGCTTGTCCCCGAACACTGAAGCTTTCTTT
TRBJ1-5 | TRBV24-1 | many | . | CATSDSHLEPQHF | TGTGCCACCAGTGACAGCCACCTAGAGCCCCAGCATTTT
TRBJ1-5 | TRBV12-5 | many | . | CASGLDAGRQHF | TGTGCTAGTGGCCTCGACGCAGGCCGCCAGCATTTT
TRBJ1-2 | TRBV11-1 | many | TRBD1 | CASSLATVDRAYGYTF | TGTGCCAGCAGCTTAGCGACTGTGGACAGGGCCTATGGCTACACCTTC
TRBJ1-2 | TRBV14 | once | TRBD1 | CASSQVGQTPAANGYTF | TGTGCCAGCAGCCAAGTGGGACAGACACCCGCGGCTAATGGCTACACCTTC
TRBJ2-5 | TRBV25-1 | many | TRBD1 | CASSERDVGGAGEETQYF | TGTGCCAGCAGTGAACGGGACGTAGGGGGCGCCGGGGAAGAGACCCAGTACTTC
TRBJ2-7 | TRBV25-1 | many | TRBD2 | CASSVIAGGSYEQYF | TGTGCCAGCAGTGTGATAGCGGGAGGCTCCTACGAGCAGTACTTC
TRBJ1-2 | TRBV6-5 | few | TRBD1 | CASSHFGQGDGYTF | TGTGCCAGCAGTCACTTTGGACAGGGGGATGGCTACACCTTC
TRBJ1-6 | TRBV4-1 | many | . | CASSRQGVSPLHF | TGCGCCAGCAGCCGGCAAGGGGTCTCACCCCTCCACTTT
TRBJ1-1 | TRBV5-1 | many | . | CASSTQGTEAFF | TGCGCCAGCAGCACGCAGGGGACTGAAGCTTTCTTT
TRBJ1-2 | TRBV7-2 | . | . | CASSPRGRTNYGYTF | TGTGCCAGCAGCCCGAGAGGACGAACTAACTATGGCTACACCTTC
TRBJ2-7 | TRBV28 | once | . | CASSLHLRSYDQYF | TGTGCCAGCAGTTTGCACTTGAGGTCCTACGATCAGTACTTC